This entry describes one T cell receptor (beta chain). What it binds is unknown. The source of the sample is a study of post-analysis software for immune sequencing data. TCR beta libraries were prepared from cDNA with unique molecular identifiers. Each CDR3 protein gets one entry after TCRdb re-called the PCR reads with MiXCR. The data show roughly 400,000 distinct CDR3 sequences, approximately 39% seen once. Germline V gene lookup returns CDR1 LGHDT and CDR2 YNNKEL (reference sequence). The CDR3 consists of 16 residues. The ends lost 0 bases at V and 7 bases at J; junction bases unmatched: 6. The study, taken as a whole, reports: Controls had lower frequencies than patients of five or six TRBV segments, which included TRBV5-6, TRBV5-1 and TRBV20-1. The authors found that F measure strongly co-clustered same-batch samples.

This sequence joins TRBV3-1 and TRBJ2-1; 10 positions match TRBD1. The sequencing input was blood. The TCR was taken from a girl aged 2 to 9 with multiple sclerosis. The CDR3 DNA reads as TGTGCCAGCAGCCAAGAAGGGACAGGGGCTGGGAATGAGCAGTTCTTC. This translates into CASSQEGTGAGNEQFF.